These 24 T cell receptor beta chains originate from one sample sequenced in a study of T cells after yellow fever vaccination. MiXCR, applied by TCRdb to the 5' RACE reads, yields one record per CDR3 protein. Counted here are around 310,000 distinct CDR3 sequences, over 3.5% occurring once; the ten biggest clones make up approximately 20%. The sample consisted of PBMCs, taken 15 days after the yellow fever booster vaccination. These receptors were collected from a man in his late teens or twenties who received the YFV17D yellow fever vaccine.

This clonotype has ten or more counts. The V gene is TRBV20-1, the J gene TRBJ2-5; 12 nucleotides match TRBD2. CDR1 and CDR2 from the germline V gene are DFQATT and SNEGSKA (reference sequence). The V gene end was trimmed by 2 bases and the J gene end by 1 base; junction bases not matched to a gene: 11. CDR3 length: 18 amino acids. CDR3 residues: CSARPRASGGAAQETQYF. CDR3 in DNA: TGCAGTGCTAGACCCAGGGCTAGCGGGGGGGCCGCCCAAGAGACCCAGTACTTC.

In its sample, this clonotype was seen many times. The rearrangement uses TRBV29-1 and TRBJ2-1; D tentatively reads TRBD1 or TRBD2 (6 bases each). The CDR3 is 15 residues long. Germline-derived CDR1 and CDR2 are SQVTM and ANQGSEA. Trimming pared 3 bases from V and 2 bases from J, leaving 14 bases between. The CDR3 spells CSVEGAGGPYNEQFF. The CDR3 DNA sequence: TGCAGCGTTGAGGGGGCCGGGGGCCCCTACAATGAGCAGTTCTTC.

The CDR3 bases are TGTGCCAGCAGCTTATCGTCCAGGGGGCGAGATCTGGACGGGGAGCTGTTTTTT. As protein: CASSLSSRGRDLDGELFF. This chain uses TRBV7-3 with TRBJ2-2; 8 bases map to TRBD1. V lost 2 bases, J lost 7 bases, and 15 bases stayed unmatched. Looked up from germline, CDR1 is SGHTA and CDR2 is FQGTGA. CDR3 length: 18 residues.

This clonotype was picked up a small number of times. This rearrangement joins TRBV6-5 to TRBJ2-7; perhaps TRBD2 as D (5 bases). This CDR3 spans 14 amino acids. Germline-derived CDR1 and CDR2 are MNHEY and SVGAGI. Trimming shortened V by 2 bases and J by 2 bases, and 10 bases separated the two germline ends. The CDR3 reads CASSYQRETYEQYF. CDR3 DNA: TGTGCCAGCAGTTACCAACGGGAAACCTACGAGCAGTACTTC.

The CDR3: CASSLFGGRTNEKLFF. The CDR3 DNA follows: TGCGCCAGCAGCTTGTTCGGGGGGAGAACTAATGAAAAACTGTTTTTT. The chain has TRBV5-1 and TRBJ1-4; D is perhaps TRBD1 (5 bases). Between the trimmed V and J ends, which lost 1 base and 1 base, there was a span of 11 bases. This CDR3 region has 16 residues. Germline-derived CDR1 and CDR2 are SGHRS and YFSETQ.

This clonotype was seen many times. The chain uses TRBV6-4 and TRBJ2-3; TRBD2 might be the D (5 bases). The CDR3 loop spans 13 amino acids. Germline-derived CDR1 and CDR2 are MRHNA and SNTAGT. Between the trimmed V and J ends, which lost 0 bases and 12 bases, there was a span of 13 bases. CDR3 nucleotides: TGTGCCAGCAGTGACTCGGGTAGCGTGATACAGTATTTT. It translates to CASSDSGSVIQYF.

This clonotype was seen a few times. The CDR3 sequence: CASSPGGPAAGEQFF. CDR3 DNA sequence: TGCGCCAGCAGCCCGGGCGGCCCCGCGGCTGGTGAGCAGTTCTTC. The chain carries TRBV4-3 and TRBJ2-1; no clear D. CDR3 length: 15 residues. Trimming stripped 4 bases from V and 9 bases from J, with 19 bases between. Looked up from germline, CDR1 is LGHNA and CDR2 is YSLEER.

This clonotype has just a few counts. This rearrangement joins TRBV4-1 to TRBJ2-3; 9 bases line up with TRBD2. Looked up from germline, CDR1 is MGHRA and CDR2 is YSYEKL. Losses at the gene ends were 11 bases for V and 2 bases for J; bases not matched to a gene: 11. This CDR3 has 15 residues. In DNA form, the CDR3 reads TGCGCCTCCGGGGGAGCGGGGGGCTACACAGATACGCAGTATTTT. Its protein is CASGGAGGYTDTQYF.

Only a few counts were recorded for this clonotype. The chain is built from TRBV5-6 and TRBJ1-1, with D uncertain. The CDR3 has 12 residues. The germline V gene encodes CDR1 SGHDT and CDR2 YYEEEE. The V gene lost 0 bases and the J gene lost 6 bases, with 6 bases spanning the gap. In nucleotides, the CDR3 is TGTGCCAGCAGCTTGGGCAGCGCTGAAGCTTTCTTT. Residues: CASSLGSAEAFF.

This chain joins TRBV5-6 and TRBJ1-2; no definite D call. Germline lookup yields CDR1 SGHDT and CDR2 YYEEEE. The CDR3 is 16 residues long. Between the trimmed V and J ends, which lost 6 bases and 4 bases, there was a span of 22 bases. CDR3 loop: CASTPLSGIHVYGYTF. The CDR3 DNA is TGTGCCAGCACTCCCCTCTCCGGGATCCACGTCTATGGCTACACCTTC.

This clonotype was counted many times. The CDR3 coding sequence is TGTGCCAGCCGCCTGGGAGTTATCGGCCAGCCCCAGCATTTT. Protein sequence: CASRLGVIGQPQHF. The chain combines TRBV12-3 or TRBV12-4 with TRBJ1-5; D unclear. CDR3 length: 14 amino acids. The ends were cut back, 8 bases at V and 7 bases at J, with 18 bases in the middle.

This clonotype was detected many times. This rearrangement joins TRBV7-2 to TRBJ1-4; possibly TRBD1 for D (5 bases). CDR1 and CDR2 from the germline V gene are SGHTA and FQGNSA. V gave up 5 bases and J gave up 5 bases, with 12 bases separating them. The CDR3 is 14 amino acids. The chain's CDR3 is CASSRGSGNEKLFF. As DNA, the CDR3 is TGTGCCAGCAGCCGGGGGAGTGGGAATGAAAAACTGTTTTTT.

This clonotype was seen at least ten times. V usage is TRBV30 and J usage is TRBJ2-5, with D tentatively TRBD2 (6 bases). Germline lookup yields CDR1 GTSNPN and CDR2 SVGIG (reference sequence). This CDR3 contains 15 residues. Trimming cost V 1 base and J 5 bases, with 17 bases left between them. The CDR3 loop is CAWSEGPAGGETQYF. The DNA of the CDR3 is TGTGCCTGGAGTGAGGGTCCTGCAGGAGGGGAGACCCAGTACTTC.

This clonotype was recorded at least ten times. V is TRBV4-1 and J is TRBJ2-3, with D uncertain. CDR1 and CDR2 from the germline V gene are MGHRA and YSYEKL. CDR3 size: 13 residues. V lost 2 bases and J 2 bases, leaving 5 bases between the germline ends. The chain's CDR3 is CASSQLPTDTQYF. The CDR3 DNA sequence: TGCGCCAGCAGCCAACTCCCCACAGATACGCAGTATTTT.

This clonotype was seen ten or more times. J is TRBJ1-1 and V is TRBV5-1; TRBD1 aligns across 10 bases. V was clipped by 0 bases and J by 5 bases; unmatched bases: 7. Germline V gene data show CDR1 as SGHRS and CDR2 as YFSETQ. The CDR3 covers 16 residues. The CDR3 loop reads CASSLGTGGWRTEAFF. The CDR3 bases are TGCGCCAGCAGCTTGGGGACAGGGGGATGGAGGACTGAAGCTTTCTTT.

This clonotype was recorded at least ten times. The V call is TRBV10-3, the J call TRBJ2-5; TRBD1 agrees at 7 bases. Germline V lookup: CDR1 ENHRY, CDR2 SYGVKD. The J segment lost 4 bases and the V segment lost 0 bases, leaving 8 bases of the junction unmatched. This CDR3 spans 16 amino acids. Here the CDR3 DNA reads TGTGCCATCAGTGAGTCTGACAGGGAGATCCGAGAGACCCAGTACTTC. Its protein product is CAISESDREIRETQYF.

The chain combines TRBV19 with TRBJ1-5, with 7 bases matching TRBD1. Germline trimming cut 6 bases from V and 4 bases from J; bases unmatched to any gene: 3. The CDR3 length is 13 residues. Looked up from germline, CDR1 is LNHDA and CDR2 is SQIVND (reference sequence). The CDR3 loop is CASRQGINQPQHF. The CDR3 DNA is TGTGCCAGTAGACAGGGGATAAATCAGCCCCAGCATTTT.

This clonotype was counted between two and nine times. The chain joins TRBV6-5 to TRBJ2-7, with 10 positions matching TRBD1. Germline values: CDR1 MNHEY, CDR2 SVGAGI. The CDR3 totals 17 residues. The trim removed 6 bases at V and 6 bases at J, leaving 17 bases unmatched. The CDR3 loop reads CASSTRQGALSFGEQYV. CDR3 DNA: TGTGCCAGCAGCACCCGACAGGGGGCTCTTAGCTTTGGCGAGCAGTACGTC.

This clonotype has at least ten counts. V is TRBV5-6 and J is TRBJ2-5; 8 bases are shared with TRBD2. This CDR3 region has 13 residues. V dropped 4 bases and J dropped 5; count of bases not matched to a gene: 4. Per the germline V gene, CDR1 is SGHDT and CDR2 is YYEEEE. This CDR3 is CASSPGGVETQYF. CDR3 DNA: TGTGCCAGCAGCCCCGGGGGGGTGGAGACCCAGTACTTC.

This clonotype was counted ten times or more. This rearrangement joins TRBV7-8 to TRBJ1-2; D is perhaps TRBD1 (6 bases). The CDR3 totals 15 residues. V lost 5 bases and J 2 bases, leaving 15 bases between the germline ends. Germline lookup yields CDR1 SGHVS and CDR2 FQNEAQ. CDR3 region: CASSAEQGSNYGYTF. DNA for the CDR3: TGTGCCAGCAGCGCCGAACAGGGATCGAACTATGGCTACACCTTC.

This chain links TRBV7-2 with TRBJ2-7, with 8 bases fitting TRBD1. CDR3 length: 13 residues. CDR1 and CDR2 from the germline V gene are SGHTA and FQGNSA. V dropped 5 bases and J dropped 2; count of bases not matched to a gene: 2. This CDR3 reads CASSQTGAYEQYF. The CDR3 DNA reads TGTGCCAGCAGCCAGACAGGGGCCTACGAGCAGTACTTC.

This clonotype has more than one count but fewer than ten. The rearrangement links TRBV21-1 to TRBJ2-7; TRBD2, as called in the table, went unchecked against the DNA. TRBV21-1 counts as a pseudogene. CDR3 length: 16 residues. The CDR3 loop is CASSKGRTSTPYEQYF. The CDR3 coding sequence is TGTGCCAGCAGCAAAGGTCGGACTTCCACGCCCTACGAGCAGTACTTC.

The V call is TRBV12-3 or TRBV12-4, the J call TRBJ1-5; D gene unclear. V lost 3 bases and J 6 bases, leaving 9 bases between the germline ends. The CDR3 consists of 13 residues. Here the CDR3 reads CASSFWSGQPQHF. The CDR3 DNA is TGTGCCAGCAGTTTCTGGTCCGGTCAGCCCCAGCATTTT.

The table lists this clonotype with a few counts. The chain combines TRBV18 with TRBJ2-5; D is undetermined. Per germline, CDR1 KGHSH and CDR2 LQKENI. V lost 4 bases to trimming and J lost 5 bases, with 8 bases between them. This CDR3 comprises 12 residues. The CDR3 is CASSRVRETQYF. The CDR3 DNA follows: TGTGCCAGCTCACGCGTAAGGGAGACCCAGTACTTC.